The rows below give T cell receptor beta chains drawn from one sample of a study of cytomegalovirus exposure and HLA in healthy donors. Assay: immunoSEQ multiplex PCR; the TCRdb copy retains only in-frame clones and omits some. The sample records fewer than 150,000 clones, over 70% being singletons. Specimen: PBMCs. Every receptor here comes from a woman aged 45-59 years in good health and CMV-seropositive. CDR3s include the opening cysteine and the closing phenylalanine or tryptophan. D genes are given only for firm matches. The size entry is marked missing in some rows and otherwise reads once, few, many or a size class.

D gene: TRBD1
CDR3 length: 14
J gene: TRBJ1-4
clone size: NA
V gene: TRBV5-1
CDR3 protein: CATRPRTGNEKLFF
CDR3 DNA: TGCGCCACCCGGCCGCGGACAGGAAATGAAAAACTGTTTTTT

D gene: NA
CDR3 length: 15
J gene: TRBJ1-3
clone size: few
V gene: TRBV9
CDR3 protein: CASSVSQYSGNTIYF
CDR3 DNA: TGTGCCAGCAGCGTTTCACAGTACTCTGGAAACACCATATATTTT

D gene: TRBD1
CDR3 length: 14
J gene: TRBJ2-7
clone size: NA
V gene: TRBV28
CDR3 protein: CASSIPGGSDEQYF
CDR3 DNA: TGTGCCAGCAGTATACCAGGGGGCTCCGACGAGCAGTACTTC

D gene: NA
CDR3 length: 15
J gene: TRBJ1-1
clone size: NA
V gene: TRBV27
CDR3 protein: CASSRQLAGNTEAFF
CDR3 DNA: TGTGCCAGCAGTAGGCAGTTGGCGGGCAACACTGAAGCTTTCTTT

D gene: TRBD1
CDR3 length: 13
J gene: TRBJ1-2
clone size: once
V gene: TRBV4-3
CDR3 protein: CASTTTGTGGYTF
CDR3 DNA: TGCGCCAGCACCACGACCGGGACAGGGGGCTACACCTTC

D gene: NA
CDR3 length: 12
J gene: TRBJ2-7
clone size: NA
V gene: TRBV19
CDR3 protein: CASSPSRYEQYF
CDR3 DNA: TGTGCCAGTAGCCCTAGTAGGTACGAGCAGTACTTC

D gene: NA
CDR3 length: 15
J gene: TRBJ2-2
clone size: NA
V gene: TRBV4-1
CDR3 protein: CASSSNSRVAGELFF
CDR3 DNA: TGCGCCAGCAGCTCGAATTCTCGGGTAGCTGGGGAGCTGTTTTTT

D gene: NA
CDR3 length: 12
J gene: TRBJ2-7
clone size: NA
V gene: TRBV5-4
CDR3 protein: CASSLGGLEQYF
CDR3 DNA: TGTGCCAGCAGCTTGGGAGGGTTGGAGCAGTACTTC

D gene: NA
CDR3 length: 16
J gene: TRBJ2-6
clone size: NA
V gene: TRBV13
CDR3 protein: CASSLGRGFLANVLTF
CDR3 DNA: TGTGCCAGCAGCTTAGGGAGGGGGTTCCTAGCCAACGTCCTGACTTTC

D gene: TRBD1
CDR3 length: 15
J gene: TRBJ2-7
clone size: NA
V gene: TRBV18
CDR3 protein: CASSPGTGGVHEQYF
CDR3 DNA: TGTGCCAGCTCACCGGGGACAGGGGGCGTCCACGAGCAGTACTTC

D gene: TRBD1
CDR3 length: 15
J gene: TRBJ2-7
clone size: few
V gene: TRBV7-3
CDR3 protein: CASSLGTGGPYEQYF
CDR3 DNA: TGTGCCAGCAGCTTGGGGACAGGGGGCCCCTACGAGCAGTACTTC

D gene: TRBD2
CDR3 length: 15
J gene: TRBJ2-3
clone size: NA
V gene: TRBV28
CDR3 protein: CASSRTSGRTDTQYF
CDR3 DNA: TGTGCCAGCAGTCGGACTAGCGGGAGAACAGATACGCAGTATTTT

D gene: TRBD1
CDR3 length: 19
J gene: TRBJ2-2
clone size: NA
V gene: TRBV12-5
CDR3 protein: CASGLALKTGEVDTGELFF
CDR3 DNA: TGTGCTAGTGGTTTGGCCCTAAAAACAGGGGAAGTAGACACCGGGGAGCTGTTTTTT

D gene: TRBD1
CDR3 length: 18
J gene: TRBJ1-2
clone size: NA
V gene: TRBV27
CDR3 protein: CASSFRSGTGGFHYGYTF
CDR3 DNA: TGTGCCAGCAGTTTTAGATCAGGAACAGGGGGGTTTCACTATGGCTACACCTTC

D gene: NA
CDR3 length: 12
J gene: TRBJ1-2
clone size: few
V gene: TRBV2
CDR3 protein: CASSESGYGYTF
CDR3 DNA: TGTGCCAGCAGTGAATCAGGGTACGGCTACACCTTC

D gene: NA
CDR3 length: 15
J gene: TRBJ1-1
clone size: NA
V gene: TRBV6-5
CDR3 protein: CASSSVGGGNTEAFF
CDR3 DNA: TGTGCCAGCAGTTCGGTGGGGGGAGGGAACACTGAAGCTTTCTTT

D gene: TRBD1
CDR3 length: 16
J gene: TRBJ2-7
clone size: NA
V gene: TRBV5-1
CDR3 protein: CASSWETGVASREQYF
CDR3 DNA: TGCGCCAGCAGCTGGGAGACAGGGGTGGCATCGCGAGAGCAGTACTTC

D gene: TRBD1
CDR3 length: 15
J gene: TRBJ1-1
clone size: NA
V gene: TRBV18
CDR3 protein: CASSRDRGQGTEAFF
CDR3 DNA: TGTGCCAGCTCACGCGACAGGGGGCAAGGCACTGAAGCTTTCTTT

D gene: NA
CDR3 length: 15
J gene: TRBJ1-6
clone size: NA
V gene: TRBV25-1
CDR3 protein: CASSAQGSYNSPLHF
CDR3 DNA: TGTGCCAGCAGTGCCCAGGGATCCTATAATTCACCCCTCCACTTT

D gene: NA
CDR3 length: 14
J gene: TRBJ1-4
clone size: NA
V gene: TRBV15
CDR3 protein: CATSRDRGDEKLFF
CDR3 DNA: TGTGCCACCAGCAGAGACAGGGGCGATGAAAAACTGTTTTTT

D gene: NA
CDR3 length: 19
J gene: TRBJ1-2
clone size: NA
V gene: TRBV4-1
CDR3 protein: CASSPSYMDLKQLNYGYTF
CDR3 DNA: TGCGCCAGCAGTCCTAGCTACATGGATTTGAAGCAACTTAACTATGGCTACACCTTC

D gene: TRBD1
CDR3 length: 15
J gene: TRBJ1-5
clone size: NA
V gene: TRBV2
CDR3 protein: CASREGAGSNQPQHF
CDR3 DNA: TGTGCCAGCAGGGAGGGGGCAGGGAGCAATCAGCCCCAGCATTTT

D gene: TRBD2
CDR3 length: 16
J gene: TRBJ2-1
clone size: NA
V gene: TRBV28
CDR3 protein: CASSFVRTSSYNEQFF
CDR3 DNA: TGTGCCAGCAGTTTTGTGCGGACTAGCTCCTACAATGAGCAGTTCTTC

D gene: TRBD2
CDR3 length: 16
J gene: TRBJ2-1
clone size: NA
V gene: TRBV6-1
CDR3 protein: CAISESGGPSYNEQFF
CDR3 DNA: TGTGCCATCAGTGAGTCGGGAGGCCCCTCCTACAATGAGCAGTTCTTC

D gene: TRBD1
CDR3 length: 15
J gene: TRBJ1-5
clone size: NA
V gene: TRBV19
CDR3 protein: CASRADRGLGQPQHF
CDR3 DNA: TGTGCCAGTAGGGCGGACAGGGGGCTTGGGCAGCCCCAGCATTTT

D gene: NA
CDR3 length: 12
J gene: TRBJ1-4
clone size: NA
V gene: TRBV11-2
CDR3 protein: CASSFSGEKLFF
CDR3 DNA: TGTGCCAGCAGCTTTTCGGGTGAAAAACTGTTTTTT

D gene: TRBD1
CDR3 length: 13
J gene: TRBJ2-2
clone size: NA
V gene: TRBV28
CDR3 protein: CASSSVDRGGLFF
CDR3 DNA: TGTGCCAGCAGTTCCGTCGACAGGGGTGGTCTGTTTTTT

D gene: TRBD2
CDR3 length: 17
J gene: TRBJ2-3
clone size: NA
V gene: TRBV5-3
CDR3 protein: CARSVWSGQREIDTQYF
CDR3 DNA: TGTGCCAGAAGCGTCTGGTCCGGCCAGCGGGAGATTGATACGCAGTATTTT

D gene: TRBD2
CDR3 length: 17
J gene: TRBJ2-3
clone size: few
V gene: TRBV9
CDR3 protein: CASSVALGAGGPNTQYF
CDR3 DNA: TGTGCCAGCAGCGTAGCCCTGGGAGCGGGAGGGCCAAATACGCAGTATTTT

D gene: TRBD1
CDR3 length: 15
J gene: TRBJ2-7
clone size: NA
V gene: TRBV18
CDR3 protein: CASSPRQGPSYEQYF
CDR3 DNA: TGTGCCAGCTCACCGCGACAGGGTCCTTCGTACGAGCAGTACTTC

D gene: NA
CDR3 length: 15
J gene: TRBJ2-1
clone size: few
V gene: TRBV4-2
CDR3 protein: CASSQAGSSYNEQFF
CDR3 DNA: TGTGCCAGCAGCCAAGCGGGAAGCTCCTACAATGAGCAGTTCTTC

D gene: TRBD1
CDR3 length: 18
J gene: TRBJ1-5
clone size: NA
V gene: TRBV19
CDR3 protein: CASSIVYRGASGNQPQHF
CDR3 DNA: TGTGCCAGTAGTATAGTTTACAGGGGGGCGTCCGGCAATCAGCCCCAGCATTTT

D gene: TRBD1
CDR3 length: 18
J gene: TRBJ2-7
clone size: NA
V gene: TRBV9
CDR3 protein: CASSAGAGTGDLVDEQYF
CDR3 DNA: TGTGCCAGCAGCGCAGGGGCCGGGACAGGGGATCTGGTGGACGAGCAGTACTTC

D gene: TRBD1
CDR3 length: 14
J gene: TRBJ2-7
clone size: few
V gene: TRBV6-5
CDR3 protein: CASSYDRALYEQYF
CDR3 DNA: TGTGCCAGCAGTTACGACAGGGCGCTCTACGAGCAGTACTTC

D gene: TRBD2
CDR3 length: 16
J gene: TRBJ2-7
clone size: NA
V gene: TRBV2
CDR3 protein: CASSGWFAGVTYEQYF
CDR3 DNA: TGTGCCAGCAGTGGTTGGTTCGCGGGAGTCACCTACGAGCAGTACTTC

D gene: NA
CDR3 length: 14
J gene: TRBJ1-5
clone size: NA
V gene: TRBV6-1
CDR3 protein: CASSMGHLNQPQHF
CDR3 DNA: TGTGCCAGCAGTATGGGACACCTCAATCAGCCCCAGCATTTT

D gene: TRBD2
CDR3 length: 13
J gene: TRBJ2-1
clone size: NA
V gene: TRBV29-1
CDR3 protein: CSVAGGPGNEQFF
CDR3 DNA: TGCAGCGTTGCGGGAGGGCCGGGTAATGAGCAGTTCTTC

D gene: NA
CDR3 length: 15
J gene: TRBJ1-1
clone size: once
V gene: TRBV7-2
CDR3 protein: CASSLKLDSADRAFF
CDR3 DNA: TGTGCCAGCAGCTTAAAGCTGGACTCCGCGGATCGAGCTTTCTTT

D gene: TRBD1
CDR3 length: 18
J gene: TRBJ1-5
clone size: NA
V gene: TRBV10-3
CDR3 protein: CAISESRTGGSSNQPQHF
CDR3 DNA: TGTGCCATCAGTGAGTCAAGGACAGGGGGCAGTAGCAATCAGCCCCAGCATTTT

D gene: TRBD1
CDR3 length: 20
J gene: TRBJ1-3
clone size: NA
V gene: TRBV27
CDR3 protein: CASSYTPGQGLWVPGNTIYF
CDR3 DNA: TGTGCCAGCAGTTACACACCGGGACAGGGGCTGTGGGTCCCTGGAAACACCATATATTTT

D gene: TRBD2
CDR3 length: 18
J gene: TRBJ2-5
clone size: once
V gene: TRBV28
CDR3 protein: CASSPPGTSGKDQETQYF
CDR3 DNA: TGTGCCAGCAGTCCCCCTGGGACTAGCGGGAAAGACCAAGAGACCCAGTACTTC